Below, one T cell receptor beta chain is given with its context. Its target is unknown. One junction end disagrees with the germline gene, perhaps due to a read error. These data originate in a study of CD8+CD57+ T cells in acquired aplastic anemia. Study in general: Sorting CD4+ and CD8+ cells gave DNA averaging approximately 3 ug. Researchers reported that healthy donors averaged about 11 million reads for CD4+ cells. Study observations and caveats: Common to patients and controls were twenty-nine CD8+ CDR3 sequences.

Using genomic DNA as the template, TCR beta VDJ and CDR3 profiling was carried out. TCRdb redid the calling of the reads with MiXCR, one entry per CDR3 protein. The sample lists around 190,000 distinct CDR3 sequences, roughly half occurring once. Sequenced: sorted CD4+, CD8+, or CD8+CD57+ T cells (not recorded which) from PBMCs. This clonotype was sampled from a human donor in good health, serving as a control.

For the CDR3, the DNA is TGTGCCAGCAGTTACGATCCGATTGAAGGGTCACCCCTCCACTTC. Its protein product is CASSYDPIEGSPLHF. The gene calls are TRBV6-5 and TRBJ2-7; the D is unclear. Germline CDR1 reads MNHEY; CDR2 reads SVGAGI. The CDR3 runs 15 residues.